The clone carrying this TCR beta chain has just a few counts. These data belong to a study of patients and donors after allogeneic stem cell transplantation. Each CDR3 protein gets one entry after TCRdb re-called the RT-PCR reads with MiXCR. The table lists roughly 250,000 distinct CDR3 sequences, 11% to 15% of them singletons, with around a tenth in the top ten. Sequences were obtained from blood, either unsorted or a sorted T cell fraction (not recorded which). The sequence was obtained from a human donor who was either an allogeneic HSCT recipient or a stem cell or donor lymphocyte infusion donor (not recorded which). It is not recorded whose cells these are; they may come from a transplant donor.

The CDR3 spells CASSLEAGGNTEAFF. The CDR3 nucleotides read TGTGCCAGCAGCTTAGAGGCAGGGGGCAACACTGAAGCTTTCTTT. The V gene is TRBV11-2, the J gene TRBJ1-1; 8 bases agree with TRBD1. The J segment lost 2 bases and the V segment lost 0 bases, leaving 2 bases of the junction unmatched. The CDR3 contains 15 residues. The germline V gene has CDR1 SGHAT and CDR2 FQNNGV.